The TCR beta chain described here comes from a study of blood T cell repertoires in COVID-19. About the study: T cells, B-cell-depleted T cells, or PBMCs supplied cDNA or gDNA.

Original methodology: Amplification with reference gene primers provided the estimates of nucleated cell counts. The method was immunoSEQ multiplex PCR; TCRdb's version includes in-frame clones alone and lacks a portion of them. That table furnishes V, J and clone size, whereas the DNA furnished D and trimming. The sample has under 450,000 clones, 91% seen once; the top ten hold over 0.7%. Participant-reported clinical history was the basis for cohort assignment. Up to 2 weeks before entering the study, exposed participants had met a COVID-19 case. V lost 4 bases and J lost 5, with 15 bases in between. The CDR3 runs to 14 residues. CDR1 is SQVTM, CDR2 ANQGSEA, per germline.

The chain has TRBV29-1 and TRBJ1-5; D may be TRBD1 (6 bases). The TCR comes from a woman aged 40 to 49 who had been exposed to COVID-19. Input material: PBMCs or T cells enriched from blood (not recorded which). CDR3 region: CSVAWGGRDQPQHF. The CDR3 DNA follows: TGCAGCGTTGCCTGGGGGGGGCGAGATCAGCCCCAGCATTTT. Supplemented by reference TRBV29-1 and TRBJ1-5, the full variable domain reads SAVISQKPSRDICQRGTSLTIQCQVDSQVTMMFWYRQQPGQSLTLIATANQGSEATYESGFVIDKFPISRPNLTFSTLTVSNMSPEDSSIYLCSVAWGGRDQPQHFGDGTRLSIL.